This T cell receptor beta chain was identified during a study of cytomegalovirus exposure and HLA in healthy donors. PCR amplification relied on 60 Vbeta primers (plus 13 Jbeta primers). The method was immunoSEQ multiplex PCR; TCRdb's version includes in-frame clones alone and lacks a portion of them. The table shows some 120,000 clones, with roughly 83% occurring only once. Comment on this clone: Its antigen is not identified.

Findings and caveats of the study: TCR beta chain V- and J-gene trimming was linked, in a later analysis, to a missense variant in DCLRE1C. Productive status was seen about 90% or about 30% of the time for most TCR beta V segments in an earlier analysis. Under in vitro conditions, three CMV-associated chains were confirmed as specific for CMV antigens.

Specimen: PBMCs. The TCR comes from a man between 25 and 39 years old in good health and CMV-seropositive.

CDR3 loop: CASRPPFPRENGYTF. The CDR3 nucleotides read TGTGCCAGCAGACCCCCTTTTCCCCGGGAGAATGGCTACACCTTC. The genes are TRBV6-6 and TRBJ1-2; no firm D call. Looked up from germline, CDR1 is MNHNY and CDR2 is SVGAGI (reference sequence). Trimming took 6 bases from V and 6 from J, leaving 20 bases between them. This CDR3 has 15 residues.